The rows below give T cell receptor beta chains drawn from one sample of a study of T-cell reconstitution after alpha-beta-depleted transplantation in children. TCRdb fed the PCR reads into MiXCR, producing one record per CDR3 protein. Found here are over 400,000 distinct CDR3 sequences, approximately 42% of them singletons; the top ten hold 27%. The source was PBMCs, collected before TCRalphabeta/CD19-depleted stem cell transplant. The receptors were gathered from a girl aged 2-9 years with aplastic anemia, due to receive a stem cell transplant. The CDR3 runs from the conserved cysteine through the conserved F or W. D genes are given only for firm matches. Where a row states a size, it is once, few, many or the class of an expanded clone; other rows omit it.

D gene: TRBD1; clone size: many; V gene: TRBV7-9; J gene: TRBJ1-5; CDR3 protein: CASSSTGSNQPQHF; CDR3 DNA: TGTGCCAGCAGCTCGACAGGGAGCAATCAGCCCCAGCATTTT
D gene: TRBD2; clone size: .; V gene: TRBV20-1; J gene: TRBJ2-3; CDR3 protein: CSAPGGGPVTDTQYF; CDR3 DNA: TGCAGTGCACCTGGGGGAGGGCCCGTTACAGATACGCAGTATTTT
D gene: TRBD2; clone size: few; V gene: TRBV4-2; J gene: TRBJ2-2; CDR3 protein: CATATSANTGELFF; CDR3 DNA: TGTGCCACCGCGACTAGCGCCAACACCGGGGAGCTGTTTTTT
D gene: TRBD1; clone size: .; V gene: TRBV7-8; J gene: TRBJ1-5; CDR3 protein: CASSLGQIINQPQHF; CDR3 DNA: TGTGCCAGCAGCCTGGGACAGATAATCAATCAGCCCCAGCATTTT
D gene: TRBD2; clone size: .; V gene: TRBV20-1; J gene: TRBJ2-1; CDR3 protein: CSFGASGGKGHEQFF; CDR3 DNA: TGCAGCTTCGGGGCTAGCGGGGGAAAGGGGCATGAGCAGTTCTTC
D gene: .; clone size: many; V gene: TRBV29-1; J gene: TRBJ2-1; CDR3 protein: CSVGLVVSEQFF; CDR3 DNA: TGCAGCGTTGGTCTCGTGGTGAGTGAGCAGTTCTTC
D gene: .; clone size: .; V gene: TRBV20-1; J gene: TRBJ1-5; CDR3 protein: CSARERGIRNQPQHF; CDR3 DNA: TGCAGTGCTAGAGAAAGGGGAATAAGGAATCAGCCCCAGCATTTT
D gene: .; clone size: many; V gene: TRBV3-1; J gene: TRBJ2-1; CDR3 protein: CASSHFLVDYNEQFF; CDR3 DNA: TGTGCCAGCAGCCATTTTTTAGTGGACTACAATGAGCAGTTCTTC
D gene: .; clone size: .; V gene: TRBV5-5; J gene: TRBJ2-5; CDR3 protein: CASTQEGVSPTGWETQYF; CDR3 DNA: TGTGCCAGCACCCAAGAGGGTGTTTCTCCTACAGGGTGGGAGACCCAGTACTTC
D gene: .; clone size: once; V gene: TRBV7-2; J gene: TRBJ1-6; CDR3 protein: CASSKDHSPLHF; CDR3 DNA: TGTGCCAGCAGTAAAGACCATTCACCCCTCCACTTT
D gene: TRBD2; clone size: many; V gene: TRBV20-1; J gene: TRBJ2-1; CDR3 protein: CSAGTSGRNHNEQFF; CDR3 DNA: TGCAGTGCCGGGACTAGCGGGAGGAACCACAATGAGCAGTTCTTC
D gene: TRBD1; clone size: .; V gene: TRBV12-3/TRBV12-4; J gene: TRBJ1-2; CDR3 protein: CASSSSQGFYYGYTF; CDR3 DNA: TGTGCCAGCAGTTCTTCACAGGGGTTTTACTATGGCTACACCTTC
D gene: .; clone size: few; V gene: TRBV5-8; J gene: TRBJ1-1; CDR3 protein: CASSLKGRSNTEAFF; CDR3 DNA: TGTGCCAGCAGCTTGAAGGGCAGATCGAACACTGAAGCTTTCTTT
D gene: TRBD1; clone size: .; V gene: TRBV7-8; J gene: TRBJ1-2; CDR3 protein: CASRDIRTGNRDYGYTF; CDR3 DNA: TGTGCCAGCAGGGATATACGGACAGGGAATAGGGACTATGGCTACACCTTC
D gene: TRBD1; clone size: .; V gene: TRBV9; J gene: TRBJ2-7; CDR3 protein: CASSPRTGGGSYYEQYF; CDR3 DNA: TGTGCCAGCAGCCCTAGGACAGGGGGCGGGAGTTACTACGAGCAGTACTTC
D gene: TRBD1; clone size: .; V gene: TRBV9; J gene: TRBJ2-1; CDR3 protein: CASSVGPGQGYNEQFF; CDR3 DNA: TGTGCCAGCAGCGTAGGACCGGGACAGGGTTACAATGAGCAGTTCTTC
D gene: .; clone size: .; V gene: TRBV6-4; J gene: TRBJ2-6; CDR3 protein: CASSPKSRTVSSGANVLTF; CDR3 DNA: TGTGCCAGCAGTCCCAAAAGCCGGACAGTTAGCTCTGGGGCCAACGTCCTGACTTTC
D gene: .; clone size: .; V gene: TRBV10-1; J gene: TRBJ2-3; CDR3 protein: CASSESRGTDTQYF; CDR3 DNA: TGCGCCAGCAGTGAGTCTAGGGGGACAGATACGCAGTATTTT
D gene: TRBD1; clone size: many; V gene: TRBV20-1; J gene: TRBJ1-2; CDR3 protein: CSARTGGSNYGYTF; CDR3 DNA: TGCAGTGCTAGGACAGGGGGCTCTAACTATGGCTACACCTTC
D gene: TRBD2; clone size: .; V gene: TRBV7-2; J gene: TRBJ2-1; CDR3 protein: CASSLGLAGLNEQFF; CDR3 DNA: TGTGCCAGCAGCTTAGGACTAGCGGGTTTAAATGAGCAGTTCTTC
D gene: .; clone size: .; V gene: TRBV12-3/TRBV12-4; J gene: TRBJ2-7; CDR3 protein: CASSLTAGEQYF; CDR3 DNA: TGTGCCAGCAGTTTGACAGCTGGCGAGCAGTACTTC
D gene: TRBD2; clone size: .; V gene: TRBV20-1; J gene: TRBJ2-7; CDR3 protein: CSARGTSGRHHEQYF; CDR3 DNA: TGCAGTGCTAGGGGGACTAGCGGGAGACACCACGAGCAGTACTTC
D gene: .; clone size: .; V gene: TRBV29-1; J gene: TRBJ2-7; CDR3 protein: CSVEGVQEYEQYF; CDR3 DNA: TGCAGCGTTGAAGGCGTCCAGGAGTACGAGCAGTACTTC
D gene: TRBD2; clone size: .; V gene: TRBV20-1; J gene: TRBJ2-5; CDR3 protein: CSASRTSKETQYF; CDR3 DNA: TGCAGTGCTAGTCGGACTAGTAAGGAGACCCAGTACTTC
D gene: .; clone size: many; V gene: TRBV6-5; J gene: TRBJ2-7; CDR3 protein: CASSYEAGLSYEQYF; CDR3 DNA: TGTGCCAGCAGTTACGAGGCGGGACTTTCCTACGAGCAGTACTTC
D gene: TRBD1; clone size: .; V gene: TRBV5-1; J gene: TRBJ2-7; CDR3 protein: CASSLEGTGAHEQYF; CDR3 DNA: TGCGCCAGCAGCTTGGAAGGGACAGGGGCCCACGAGCAGTACTTC
D gene: TRBD2; clone size: .; V gene: TRBV5-4; J gene: TRBJ2-1; CDR3 protein: CASSRSGDGYNEQFF; CDR3 DNA: TGTGCCAGCAGCCGAAGCGGGGACGGCTACAATGAGCAGTTCTTC
D gene: .; clone size: .; V gene: TRBV4-1; J gene: TRBJ2-7; CDR3 protein: CASSQDRGVGYEQYF; CDR3 DNA: TGCGCCAGCAGCCAAGACCGAGGGGTTGGATACGAGCAGTACTTC
D gene: TRBD1; clone size: .; V gene: TRBV5-1; J gene: TRBJ2-3; CDR3 protein: CASSLAGQGRTDTQYF; CDR3 DNA: TGCGCCAGCAGCTTGGCCGGACAGGGAAGGACAGATACGCAGTATTTT